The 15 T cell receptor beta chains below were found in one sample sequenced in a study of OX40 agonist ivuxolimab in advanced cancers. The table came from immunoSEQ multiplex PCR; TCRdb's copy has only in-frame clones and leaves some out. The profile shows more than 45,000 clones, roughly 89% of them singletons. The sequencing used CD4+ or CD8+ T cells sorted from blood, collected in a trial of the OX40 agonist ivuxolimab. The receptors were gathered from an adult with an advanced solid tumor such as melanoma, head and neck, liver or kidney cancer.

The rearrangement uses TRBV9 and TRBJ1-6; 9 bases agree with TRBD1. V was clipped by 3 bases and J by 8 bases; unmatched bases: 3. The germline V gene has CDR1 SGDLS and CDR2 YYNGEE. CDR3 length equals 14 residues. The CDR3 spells CASSETGGDSPLHF. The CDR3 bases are TGTGCCAGCAGCGAAACAGGGGGCGATTCACCCCTCCACTTT.

Written as DNA, the CDR3 is TGCGCCAGCTCCCAGGGAATTTTTAATTCACCCCTCCACTTT. Encoded protein: CASSQGIFNSPLHF. The rearrangement uses TRBV4-1 and TRBJ1-6; TRBD1 might be the D (5 bases). The CDR3 sequence is 14 residues long. Germline-derived CDR1 and CDR2 are MGHRA and YSYEKL. Trimming left V 8 bases short and J 6 bases short, with 14 bases between.

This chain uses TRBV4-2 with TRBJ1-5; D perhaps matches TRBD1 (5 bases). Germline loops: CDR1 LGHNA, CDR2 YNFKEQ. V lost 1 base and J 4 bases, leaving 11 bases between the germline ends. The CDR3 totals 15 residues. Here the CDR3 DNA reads TGTGCCAGCAGCCAAGCGACAGCGATAAATCAGCCCCAGCATTTT. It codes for CASSQATAINQPQHF.

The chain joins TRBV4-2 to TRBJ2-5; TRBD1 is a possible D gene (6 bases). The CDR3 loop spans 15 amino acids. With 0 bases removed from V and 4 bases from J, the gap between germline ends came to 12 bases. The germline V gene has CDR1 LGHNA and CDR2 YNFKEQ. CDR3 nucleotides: TGTGCCAGCAGCCAAGATCTGGCAGGGGCAGAGACCCAGTACTTC. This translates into CASSQDLAGAETQYF.

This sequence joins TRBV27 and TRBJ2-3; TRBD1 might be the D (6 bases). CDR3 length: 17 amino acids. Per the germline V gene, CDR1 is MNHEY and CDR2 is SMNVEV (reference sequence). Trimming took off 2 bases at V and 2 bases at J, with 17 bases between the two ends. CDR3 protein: CASSLIPTTGTTDTQYF. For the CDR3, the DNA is TGTGCCAGCAGTTTAATCCCCACCACAGGGACCACAGATACGCAGTATTTT.

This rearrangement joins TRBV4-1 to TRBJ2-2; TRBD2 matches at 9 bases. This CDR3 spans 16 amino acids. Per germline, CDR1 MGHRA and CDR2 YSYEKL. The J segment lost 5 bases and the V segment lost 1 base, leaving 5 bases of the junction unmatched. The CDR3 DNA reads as TGCGCCAGCAGCCAAGTAATGGGACTAGCTACCGGGGAGCTGTTTTTT. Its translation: CASSQVMGLATGELFF.

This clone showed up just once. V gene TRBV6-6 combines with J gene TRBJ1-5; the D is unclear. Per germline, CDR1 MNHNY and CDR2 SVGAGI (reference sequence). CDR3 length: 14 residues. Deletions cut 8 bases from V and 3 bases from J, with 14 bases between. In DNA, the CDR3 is TGTGCCAGCGGGGAATATGGGCCCAATCAGCCCCAGCATTTT. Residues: CASGEYGPNQPQHF.

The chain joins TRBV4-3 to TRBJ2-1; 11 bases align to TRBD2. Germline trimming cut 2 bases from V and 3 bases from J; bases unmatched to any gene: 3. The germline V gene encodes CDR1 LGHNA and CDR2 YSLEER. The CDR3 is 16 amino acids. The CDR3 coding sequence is TGCGCCAGCAGCCAAAATAGCGGGGGGGTCTACAATGAGCAGTTCTTC. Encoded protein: CASSQNSGGVYNEQFF.

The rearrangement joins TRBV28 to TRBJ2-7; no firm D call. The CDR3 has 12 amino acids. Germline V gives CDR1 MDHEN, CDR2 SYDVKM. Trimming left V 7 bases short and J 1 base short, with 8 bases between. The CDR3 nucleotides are TGTGCCAGCACCCCTCGGTCCTACGAGCAGTACTTC. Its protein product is CASTPRSYEQYF.

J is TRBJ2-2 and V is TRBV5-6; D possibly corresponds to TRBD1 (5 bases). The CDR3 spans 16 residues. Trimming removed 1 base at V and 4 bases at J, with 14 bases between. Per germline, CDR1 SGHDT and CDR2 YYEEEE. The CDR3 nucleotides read TGTGCCAGCAGCTTGTGGGATCAGGGTGCCACCGGGGAGCTGTTTTTT. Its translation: CASSLWDQGATGELFF.

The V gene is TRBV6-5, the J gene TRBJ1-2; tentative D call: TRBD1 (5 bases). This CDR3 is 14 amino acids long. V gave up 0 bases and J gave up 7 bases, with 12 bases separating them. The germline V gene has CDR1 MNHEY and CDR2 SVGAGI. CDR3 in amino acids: CASSYSGGASGYTF. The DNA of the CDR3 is TGTGCCAGCAGTTACTCGGGCGGGGCCAGTGGCTACACCTTC.

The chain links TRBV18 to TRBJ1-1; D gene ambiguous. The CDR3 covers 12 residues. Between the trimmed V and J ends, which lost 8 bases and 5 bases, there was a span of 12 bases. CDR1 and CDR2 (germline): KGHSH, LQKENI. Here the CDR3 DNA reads TGTGCCAGCGCCTTGGGTGGGACTGAAGCTTTCTTT. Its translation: CASALGGTEAFF.

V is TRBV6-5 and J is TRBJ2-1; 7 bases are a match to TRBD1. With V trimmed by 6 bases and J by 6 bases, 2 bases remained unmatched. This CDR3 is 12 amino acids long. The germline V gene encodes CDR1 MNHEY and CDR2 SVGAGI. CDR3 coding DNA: TGTGCCAGCAGGACAGGGTCCAATGAGCAGTTCTTC. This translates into CASRTGSNEQFF.

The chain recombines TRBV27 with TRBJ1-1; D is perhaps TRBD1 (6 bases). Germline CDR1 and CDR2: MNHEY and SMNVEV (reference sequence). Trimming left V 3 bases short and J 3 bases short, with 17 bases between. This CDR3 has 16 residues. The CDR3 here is CASSFGRGLEDTEAFF. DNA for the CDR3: TGTGCCAGCAGTTTTGGCCGGGGGCTGGAGGACACTGAAGCTTTCTTT.

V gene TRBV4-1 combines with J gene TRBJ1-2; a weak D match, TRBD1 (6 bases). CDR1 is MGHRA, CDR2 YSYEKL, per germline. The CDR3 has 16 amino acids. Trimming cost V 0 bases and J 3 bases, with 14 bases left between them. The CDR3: CASSQDRWGADYGYTF. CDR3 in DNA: TGCGCCAGCAGCCAAGATCGATGGGGGGCTGACTATGGCTACACCTTC.